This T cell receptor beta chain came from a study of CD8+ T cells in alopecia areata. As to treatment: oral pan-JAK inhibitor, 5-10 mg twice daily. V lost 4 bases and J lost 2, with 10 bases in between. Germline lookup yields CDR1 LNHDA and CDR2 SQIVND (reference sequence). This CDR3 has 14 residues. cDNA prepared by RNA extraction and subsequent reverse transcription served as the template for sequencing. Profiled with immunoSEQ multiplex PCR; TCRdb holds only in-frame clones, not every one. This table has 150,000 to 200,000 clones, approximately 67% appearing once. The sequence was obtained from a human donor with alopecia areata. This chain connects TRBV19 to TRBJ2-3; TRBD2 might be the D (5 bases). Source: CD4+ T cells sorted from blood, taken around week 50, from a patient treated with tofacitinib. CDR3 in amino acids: CASSSSASTDTQYF. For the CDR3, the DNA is TGTGCCAGTAGTAGTAGCGCATCCACAGATACGCAGTATTTT.